The present T cell receptor (beta chain) was sequenced within a study of cytomegalovirus exposure and HLA in healthy donors. Points on this clone: Antigen unknown.

PCR was performed using 60 Vbeta and 13 Jbeta primers. Libraries were prepared by immunoSEQ multiplex PCR; TCRdb keeps only in-frame clonotypes and omits some of them. This table holds tens of thousands of clones, roughly 71% found once. After removal of 6 bases from V and 8 bases from J, the junction contained 19 bases not matched to a gene. Germline loops: CDR1 SGHTA, CDR2 FQGNSA. CDR3 size: 18 residues. General observations from the study: Analyzed later, association rates of TCRs varied across HLA loci, with DRB1 most and HLA-C fewest.

The sample was PBMCs. The chain links TRBV7-2 to TRBJ2-2, with 9 bases identical to TRBD1. This TCR came from a middle-aged man in good health and CMV-seropositive. This chain's CDR3 is CASSQAPYRGRTRGELFF. The CDR3 nucleotides read TGTGCCAGCAGTCAAGCCCCCTACAGGGGGCGAACTAGGGGGGAGCTGTTTTTT.